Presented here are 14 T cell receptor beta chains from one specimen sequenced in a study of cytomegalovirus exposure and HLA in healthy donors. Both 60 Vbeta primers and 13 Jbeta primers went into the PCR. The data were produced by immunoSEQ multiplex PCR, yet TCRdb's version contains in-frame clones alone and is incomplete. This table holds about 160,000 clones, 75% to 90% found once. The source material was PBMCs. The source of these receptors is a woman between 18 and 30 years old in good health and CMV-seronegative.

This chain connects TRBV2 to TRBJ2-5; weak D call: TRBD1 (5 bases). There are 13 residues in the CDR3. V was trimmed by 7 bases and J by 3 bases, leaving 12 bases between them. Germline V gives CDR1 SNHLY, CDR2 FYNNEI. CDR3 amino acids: CASMMTEEETQYF. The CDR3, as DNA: TGTGCCAGCATGATGACAGAAGAAGAGACCCAGTACTTC.

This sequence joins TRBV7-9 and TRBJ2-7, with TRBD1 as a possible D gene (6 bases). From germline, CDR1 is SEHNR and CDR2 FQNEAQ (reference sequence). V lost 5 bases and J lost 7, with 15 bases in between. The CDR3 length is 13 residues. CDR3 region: CASSPEGVGEQYF. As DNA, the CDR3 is TGTGCCAGCAGCCCCGAGGGGGTCGGGGAGCAGTACTTC. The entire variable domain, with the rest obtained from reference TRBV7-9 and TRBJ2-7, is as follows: DTGVSQNPRHKITKRGQNVTFRCDPISEHNRLYWYRQTLGQGPEFLTYFQNEAQLEKSRLLSDRFSAERPKGSFSTLEIQRTEQGDSAMYLCASSPEGVGEQYFGPGTRLTVT.

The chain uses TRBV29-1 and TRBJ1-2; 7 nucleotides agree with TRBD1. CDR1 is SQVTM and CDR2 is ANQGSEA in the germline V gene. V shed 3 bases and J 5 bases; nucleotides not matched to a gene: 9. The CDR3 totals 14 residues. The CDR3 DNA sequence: TGCAGCGTTGACAGGCAGGGGGAGTCTTATGGCTACACCTTC. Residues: CSVDRQGESYGYTF. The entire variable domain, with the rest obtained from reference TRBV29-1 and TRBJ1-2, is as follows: SAVISQKPSRDICQRGTSLTIQCQVDSQVTMMFWYRQQPGQSLTLIATANQGSEATYESGFVIDKFPISRPNLTFSTLTVSNMSPEDSSIYLCSVDRQGESYGYTFGSGTRLTVV.

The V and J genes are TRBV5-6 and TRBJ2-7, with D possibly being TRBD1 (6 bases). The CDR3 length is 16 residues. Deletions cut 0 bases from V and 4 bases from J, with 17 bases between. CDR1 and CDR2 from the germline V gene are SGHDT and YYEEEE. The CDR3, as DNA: TGTGCCAGCAGCTTGGGGACAGAGAAAAACCGGTACGAGCAGTACTTC. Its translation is CASSLGTEKNRYEQYF. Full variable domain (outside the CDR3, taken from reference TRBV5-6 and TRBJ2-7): DAGVTQSPTHLIKTRGQQVTLRCSPKSGHDTVSWYQQALGQGPQFIFQYYEEEERQRGNFPDRFSGHQFPNYSSELNVNALLLGDSALYLCASSLGTEKNRYEQYFGPGTRLTVT.

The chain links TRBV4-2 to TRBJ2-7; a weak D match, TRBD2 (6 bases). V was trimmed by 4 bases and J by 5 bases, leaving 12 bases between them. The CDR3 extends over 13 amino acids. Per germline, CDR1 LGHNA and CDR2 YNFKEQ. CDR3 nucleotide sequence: TGTGCCAGCAGCCCCGCTAGCGTTGACGAGCAGTACTTC. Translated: CASSPASVDEQYF.

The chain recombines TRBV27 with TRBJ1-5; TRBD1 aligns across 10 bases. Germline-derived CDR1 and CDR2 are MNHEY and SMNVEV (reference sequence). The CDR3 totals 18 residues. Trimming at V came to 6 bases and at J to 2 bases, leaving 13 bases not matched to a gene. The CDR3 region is CASRPEDRGLYRNQPQHF. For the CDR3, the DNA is TGTGCCAGCAGACCCGAAGACAGGGGGCTCTATCGCAATCAGCCCCAGCATTTT.

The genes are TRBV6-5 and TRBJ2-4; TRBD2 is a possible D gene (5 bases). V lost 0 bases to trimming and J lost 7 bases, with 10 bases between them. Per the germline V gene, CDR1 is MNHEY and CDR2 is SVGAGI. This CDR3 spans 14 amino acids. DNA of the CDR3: TGTGCCAGCAGTTACTCAGGAGGCGAGAACATTCAGTACTTC. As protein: CASSYSGGENIQYF.

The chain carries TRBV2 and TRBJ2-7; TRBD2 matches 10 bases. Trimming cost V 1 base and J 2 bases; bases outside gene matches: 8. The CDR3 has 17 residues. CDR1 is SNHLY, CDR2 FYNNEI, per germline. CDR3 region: CASSEVSASGSPYEQYF. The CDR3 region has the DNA TGTGCCAGCAGTGAAGTGTCGGCTAGCGGGAGCCCCTACGAGCAGTACTTC.

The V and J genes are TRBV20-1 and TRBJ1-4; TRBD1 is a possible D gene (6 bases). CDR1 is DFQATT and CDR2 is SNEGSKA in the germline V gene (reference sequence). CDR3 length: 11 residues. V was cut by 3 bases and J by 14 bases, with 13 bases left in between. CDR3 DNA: TGCAGTGCTAGGACCGGACAGCGGCTGTTTTTT. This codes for CSARTGQRLFF.

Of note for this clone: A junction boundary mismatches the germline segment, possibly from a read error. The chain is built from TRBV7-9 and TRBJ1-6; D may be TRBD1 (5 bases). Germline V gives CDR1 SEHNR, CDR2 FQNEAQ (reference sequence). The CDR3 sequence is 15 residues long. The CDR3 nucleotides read TGTTCCAGCAGCTTCGGCACAGGATATAATTCACCCCTCCACTTT. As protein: CSSSFGTGYNSPLHF.

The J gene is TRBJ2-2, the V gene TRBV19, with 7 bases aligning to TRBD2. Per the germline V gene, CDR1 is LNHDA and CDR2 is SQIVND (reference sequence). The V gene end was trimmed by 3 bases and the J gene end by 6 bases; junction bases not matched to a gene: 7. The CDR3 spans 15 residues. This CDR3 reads CASSIVGGPPGELFF. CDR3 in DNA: TGTGCCAGTAGTATTGTGGGAGGGCCCCCCGGGGAGCTGTTTTTT.

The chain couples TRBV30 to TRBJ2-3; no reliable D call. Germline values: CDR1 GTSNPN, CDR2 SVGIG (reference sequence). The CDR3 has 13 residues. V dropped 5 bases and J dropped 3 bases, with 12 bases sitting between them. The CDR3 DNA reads TGTGCCTGGGGGCCCAGCTGGACAGATACGCAGTATTTT. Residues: CAWGPSWTDTQYF.

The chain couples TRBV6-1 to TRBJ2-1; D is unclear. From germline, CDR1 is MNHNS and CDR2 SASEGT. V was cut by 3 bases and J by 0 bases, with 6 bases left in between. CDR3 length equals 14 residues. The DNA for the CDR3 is TGTGCCAGCAGTGAGCGGAGCTCCTACAATGAGCAGTTCTTC. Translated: CASSERSSYNEQFF.

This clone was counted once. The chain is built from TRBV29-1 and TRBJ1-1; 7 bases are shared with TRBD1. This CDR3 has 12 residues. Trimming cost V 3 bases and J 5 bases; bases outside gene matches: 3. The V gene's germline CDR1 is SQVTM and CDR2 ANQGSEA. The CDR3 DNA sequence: TGCAGCGTTGAGCGACAGGGAACTGAAGCTTTCTTT. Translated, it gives CSVERQGTEAFF. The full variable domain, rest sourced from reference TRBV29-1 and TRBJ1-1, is SAVISQKPSRDICQRGTSLTIQCQVDSQVTMMFWYRQQPGQSLTLIATANQGSEATYESGFVIDKFPISRPNLTFSTLTVSNMSPEDSSIYLCSVERQGTEAFFGQGTRLTVV.